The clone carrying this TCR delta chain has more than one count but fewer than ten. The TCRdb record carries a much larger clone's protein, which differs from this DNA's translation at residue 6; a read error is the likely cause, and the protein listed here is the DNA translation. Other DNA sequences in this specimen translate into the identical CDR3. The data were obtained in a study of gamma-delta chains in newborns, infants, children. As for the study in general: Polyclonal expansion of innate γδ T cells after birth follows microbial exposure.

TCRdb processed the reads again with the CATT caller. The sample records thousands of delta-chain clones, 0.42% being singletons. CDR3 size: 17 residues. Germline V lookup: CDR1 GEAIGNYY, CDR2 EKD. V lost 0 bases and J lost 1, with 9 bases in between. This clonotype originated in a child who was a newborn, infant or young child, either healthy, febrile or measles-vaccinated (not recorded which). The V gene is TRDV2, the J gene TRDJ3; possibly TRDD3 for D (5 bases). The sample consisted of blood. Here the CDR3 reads CACDTRGPSWDTRQMFF. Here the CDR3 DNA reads TGTGCCTGTGACACCCGGGGGCCTTCCTGGGACACCCGACAGATGTTTTTC.